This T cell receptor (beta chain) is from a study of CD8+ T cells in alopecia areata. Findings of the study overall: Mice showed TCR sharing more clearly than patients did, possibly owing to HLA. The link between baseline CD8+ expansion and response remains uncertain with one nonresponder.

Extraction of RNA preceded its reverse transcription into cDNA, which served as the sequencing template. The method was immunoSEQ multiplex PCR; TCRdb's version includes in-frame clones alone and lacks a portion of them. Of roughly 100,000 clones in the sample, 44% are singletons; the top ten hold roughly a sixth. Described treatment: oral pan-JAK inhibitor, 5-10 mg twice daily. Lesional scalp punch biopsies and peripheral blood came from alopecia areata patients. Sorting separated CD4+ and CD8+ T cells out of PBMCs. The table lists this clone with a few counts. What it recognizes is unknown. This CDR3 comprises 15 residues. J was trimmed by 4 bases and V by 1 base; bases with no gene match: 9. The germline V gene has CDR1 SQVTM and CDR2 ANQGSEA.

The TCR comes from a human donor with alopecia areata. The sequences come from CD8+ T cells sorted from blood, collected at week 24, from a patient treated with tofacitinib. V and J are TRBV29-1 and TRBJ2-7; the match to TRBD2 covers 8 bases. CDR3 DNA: TGCAGCGTTGAAGTCGATCGCGGGAGGCGGTACGAGCAGTACTTC. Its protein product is CSVEVDRGRRYEQYF.